The 8 T cell receptor beta chains below were found in one sample sequenced in a study of shared clonotypes between healthy human individuals. The naive CD8 population came from CD45RO-negative cells selected for CCR7, without terminally differentiated effector memory CD45RA+ cells. Some clones are missing from TCRdb's copy, which holds only in-frame ones; the method was immunoSEQ multiplex PCR. This table holds hundreds of thousands of clones, roughly 94% found once. The sequenced sample consisted of naive CD8+ T cells sorted from blood. All receptors derive from a man aged 30 to 45 in good health.

The chain has TRBV9 and TRBJ1-3; D is possibly TRBD1 (6 bases). The CDR3 length is 18 residues. Germline CDR1 reads SGDLS; CDR2 reads YYNGEE. Trimming took off 4 bases at V and 0 bases at J, with 20 bases between the two ends. The CDR3 region is CASSPGQVQLRSGNTIYF. In nucleotides, the CDR3 is TGTGCCAGCAGCCCGGGACAAGTTCAACTTCGCTCTGGAAACACCATATATTTT.

In regard to this clone: Other DNA sequences of this sample code for an identical CDR3. The rearrangement uses TRBV27 and TRBJ2-1; D unclear. Germline assignment: CDR1 MNHEY and CDR2 SMNVEV (reference sequence). The CDR3 length is 13 residues. V shed 2 bases and J shed 2 bases, with 4 bases lying between them. The CDR3, as DNA: TGTGCCAGCAGTTTAACACCCTACAATGAGCAGTTCTTC. It encodes CASSLTPYNEQFF.

Details on this clone: The junction differs from germline at one of its ends, possibly a read error. The rearrangement uses TRBV7-9 and TRBJ2-5, with a possible D match to TRBD2 (5 bases). CDR1 is SEHNR and CDR2 is FQNEAQ in the germline V gene (reference sequence). This CDR3 has 15 residues. The CDR3 here is CASSLVEAAQEAQYF. DNA for the CDR3: TGTGCCAGCAGCTTAGTGGAGGCGGCGCAAGAGGCCCAGTACTTC.

With regard to this clone: Additional DNA sequences in this sample encode the identical CDR3. The rearrangement uses TRBV7-8 and TRBJ2-7; 12 nucleotides match TRBD1. Germline V gives CDR1 SGHVS, CDR2 FQNEAQ. V gave up 1 base and J gave up 5 bases; unmatched junction bases: 6. The length of the CDR3 is 16 residues. CDR3 bases: TGTGCCAGCAGCTTAGGACTCGGGACAGGGGGCCACGAGCAGTACTTC. Residues: CASSLGLGTGGHEQYF. The full variable domain, its missing parts supplied by reference TRBV7-8 and TRBJ2-7, is GAGVSQSPRYKVAKRGQDVALRCDPISGHVSLFWYQQALGQGPEFLTYFQNEAQLDKSGLPSDRFFAERPEGSVSTLKIQRTQQEDSAVYLCASSLGLGTGGHEQYFGPGTRLTVT.

This clone has just one count. The chain employs TRBV27 and TRBJ2-1; a weak D match, TRBD2 (5 bases). The CDR3 length is 14 residues. Germline values: CDR1 MNHEY, CDR2 SMNVEV (reference sequence). With 8 bases removed from V and 0 bases from J, the gap between germline ends came to 11 bases. Written as DNA, the CDR3 is TGTGCCAGCGGTAAAGGGAGCTCCTACAATGAGCAGTTCTTC. Translating it yields CASGKGSSYNEQFF.

The chain uses TRBV14 and TRBJ2-1, with TRBD2 as a possible D gene (5 bases). The CDR3 runs 12 residues. V dropped 6 bases and J dropped 10 bases, with 13 bases sitting between them. Germline V gives CDR1 SGHDN, CDR2 FVKESK. The CDR3 nucleotides are TGTGCCAGCAGACTTGAATCGGGGGAGCAGTTCTTC. Translation gives CASRLESGEQFF.

This clone was recorded a few times. V gene TRBV7-9 combines with J gene TRBJ1-2, with D uncertain. The CDR3 has 13 amino acids. Trimming left V 5 bases short and J 8 bases short, with 15 bases between. Per germline, CDR1 SEHNR and CDR2 FQNEAQ (reference sequence). CDR3 in DNA: TGTGCCAGCAGCGCACGAGAAGCCTACGGCTACACCTTC. It is translated as CASSAREAYGYTF.

Only one count was recorded for this clone. This chain links TRBV18 with TRBJ1-1; 7 bases fit TRBD1. CDR3 size: 16 residues. CDR1 KGHSH and CDR2 LQKENI come from the germline V gene. V lost 1 base, J lost 1 base, and 6 bases stayed unmatched. The CDR3 DNA reads TGTGCCAGCTCACCACAAGGTAGACAGGGGAACACTGAAGCTTTCTTT. Translated, it gives CASSPQGRQGNTEAFF.